A selection of T cell receptor beta chains follows, all from one sample in a study of beta chain features in type 1 diabetes. Profiled with immunoSEQ multiplex PCR; TCRdb holds only in-frame clones, not every one. This table holds under 350,000 clones, 14% found once. Specimen: naive CD4+ T cells from blood. All receptors derive from a man aged 30 to 45 with type 1 diabetes. Both conserved end residues are part of each CDR3. Fields, in order: V gene, CDR3 length, J gene, clone size, D gene, CDR3 protein, CDR3 DNA. D genes are given only for firm matches. Size is omitted from some rows. Given values are once, few, many or a class for expanded clones.

v_call: TRBV11-3; cdr3_length: 16; j_call: TRBJ2-1; clone_size: NA; d_call: NA; cdr3_aa: CASSQPGQGGHNEQFF; cdr3_nt: TGTGCCAGCAGCCAACCCGGGCAGGGCGGCCACAATGAGCAGTTCTTC
v_call: TRBV15; cdr3_length: 17; j_call: TRBJ2-3; clone_size: NA; d_call: TRBD1; cdr3_aa: CATSRDIWGTGADTQYF; cdr3_nt: TGTGCCACCAGCAGAGATATTTGGGGGACAGGTGCAGATACGCAGTATTTT
v_call: TRBV15; cdr3_length: 15; j_call: TRBJ2-7; clone_size: NA; d_call: TRBD1; cdr3_aa: CATSSRDRGTYEQYF; cdr3_nt: TGTGCCACCAGCAGCCGGGACAGGGGAACCTACGAGCAGTACTTC
v_call: TRBV15; cdr3_length: 15; j_call: TRBJ1-1; clone_size: NA; d_call: TRBD1; cdr3_aa: CATSRDSTRGTEAFF; cdr3_nt: TGTGCCACCAGCAGAGATTCGACCAGGGGGACTGAAGCTTTCTTT
v_call: TRBV27; cdr3_length: 14; j_call: TRBJ1-4; clone_size: NA; d_call: NA; cdr3_aa: CASSFRGVAEKLFF; cdr3_nt: TGTGCCAGCAGTTTCAGGGGTGTGGCTGAAAAACTGTTTTTT
v_call: TRBV9; cdr3_length: 14; j_call: TRBJ1-2; clone_size: few; d_call: NA; cdr3_aa: CASSVQGTPYGYTF; cdr3_nt: TGTGCCAGCAGCGTTCAGGGGACACCCTATGGCTACACCTTC
v_call: TRBV6-6; cdr3_length: 11; j_call: TRBJ1-1; clone_size: few; d_call: TRBD1; cdr3_aa: CASSPTGAAFF; cdr3_nt: TGTGCCAGCAGTCCGACAGGGGCAGCTTTCTTT
v_call: TRBV6-5; cdr3_length: 14; j_call: TRBJ1-4; clone_size: few; d_call: NA; cdr3_aa: CASSARSSNEKLFF; cdr3_nt: TGTGCCAGCAGTGCTAGATCATCTAATGAAAAACTGTTTTTT
v_call: TRBV4-3; cdr3_length: 16; j_call: TRBJ2-5; clone_size: NA; d_call: TRBD2; cdr3_aa: CASSQELAGKQETQYF; cdr3_nt: TGCGCCAGCAGCCAGGAACTAGCGGGAAAACAAGAGACCCAGTACTTC
v_call: TRBV7-2; cdr3_length: 14; j_call: TRBJ2-5; clone_size: NA; d_call: TRBD2; cdr3_aa: CASKLLAGVETQYF; cdr3_nt: TGTGCCAGCAAACTACTAGCGGGAGTAGAGACCCAGTACTTC
v_call: TRBV6-6; cdr3_length: 13; j_call: TRBJ1-1; clone_size: few; d_call: TRBD1; cdr3_aa: CASSYRGTTEAFF; cdr3_nt: TGTGCCAGCAGCTACAGGGGGACCACTGAAGCTTTCTTT
v_call: TRBV9; cdr3_length: 15; j_call: TRBJ2-1; clone_size: few; d_call: NA; cdr3_aa: CASSVGRVSYNEQFF; cdr3_nt: TGTGCCAGCAGCGTCGGTAGAGTCTCCTACAATGAGCAGTTCTTC
v_call: TRBV5-1; cdr3_length: 15; j_call: TRBJ1-1; clone_size: few; d_call: TRBD1; cdr3_aa: CASSPEGQANTEAFF; cdr3_nt: TGCGCCAGCAGCCCCGAGGGACAGGCCAACACTGAAGCTTTCTTT
v_call: TRBV2; cdr3_length: 14; j_call: TRBJ1-1; clone_size: NA; d_call: NA; cdr3_aa: CASSNRLSLTEAFF; cdr3_nt: TGTGCCAGCAGCAACAGACTATCACTCACTGAAGCTTTCTTT
v_call: TRBV5-1; cdr3_length: 14; j_call: TRBJ2-1; clone_size: NA; d_call: TRBD2; cdr3_aa: CASSLGTSGNEQFF; cdr3_nt: TGCGCCAGCAGCTTGGGGACTAGCGGTAATGAGCAGTTCTTC
v_call: TRBV18; cdr3_length: 14; j_call: TRBJ2-7; clone_size: NA; d_call: NA; cdr3_aa: CASSAGTSVYEQYF; cdr3_nt: TGTGCCAGCTCAGCCGGGACATCTGTCTACGAGCAGTACTTC
v_call: TRBV28; cdr3_length: 14; j_call: TRBJ2-7; clone_size: few; d_call: TRBD2; cdr3_aa: CASSLTSGVQKQYF; cdr3_nt: TGTGCCAGCAGTTTAACTAGCGGGGTGCAGAAGCAGTACTTC
v_call: TRBV19; cdr3_length: 14; j_call: TRBJ2-7; clone_size: once; d_call: NA; cdr3_aa: CASSTPGISYEQYF; cdr3_nt: TGTGCCAGTAGTACCCCAGGGATATCCTACGAGCAGTACTTC
v_call: TRBV15; cdr3_length: 13; j_call: TRBJ1-4; clone_size: few; d_call: TRBD1; cdr3_aa: CATSRGQREKLFF; cdr3_nt: TGTGCCACCAGCAGGGGACAGCGTGAAAAACTGTTTTTT
v_call: TRBV2; cdr3_length: 19; j_call: TRBJ1-4; clone_size: few; d_call: TRBD1; cdr3_aa: CASRDPGSFATGENEKLFF; cdr3_nt: TGTGCCAGCAGAGACCCCGGGAGCTTCGCGACAGGGGAAAATGAAAAACTGTTTTTT
v_call: TRBV30; cdr3_length: 12; j_call: TRBJ1-5; clone_size: few; d_call: NA; cdr3_aa: CAWTGRGQPQHF; cdr3_nt: TGTGCCTGGACAGGGCGAGGTCAGCCCCAGCATTTT
v_call: TRBV6-6; cdr3_length: 14; j_call: TRBJ2-2; clone_size: NA; d_call: TRBD2; cdr3_aa: CASRGGEAGDGLFF; cdr3_nt: TGTGCCAGCCGGGGGGGGGAAGCGGGAGATGGGCTGTTTTTT
v_call: TRBV19; cdr3_length: 13; j_call: TRBJ1-2; clone_size: NA; d_call: NA; cdr3_aa: CASSDYRDTGYTF; cdr3_nt: TGTGCCAGTAGCGACTACCGGGACACGGGCTACACCTTC
v_call: TRBV4-3; cdr3_length: 15; j_call: TRBJ2-2; clone_size: few; d_call: TRBD2; cdr3_aa: CASSGRASGPGELFF; cdr3_nt: TGCGCCAGCAGCGGTCGCGCTAGCGGGCCCGGGGAGCTGTTTTTT
v_call: TRBV5-1; cdr3_length: 15; j_call: TRBJ1-2; clone_size: few; d_call: NA; cdr3_aa: CASSLGTATNYGYTF; cdr3_nt: TGCGCCAGCAGCTTGGGCACAGCTACTAACTATGGCTACACCTTC
v_call: TRBV7-2; cdr3_length: 15; j_call: TRBJ2-4; clone_size: NA; d_call: TRBD2; cdr3_aa: CATARSGSAKNIQYF; cdr3_nt: TGTGCAACCGCGCGTAGCGGGAGTGCCAAAAACATTCAGTACTTC
v_call: TRBV11-2; cdr3_length: 16; j_call: TRBJ2-4; clone_size: few; d_call: NA; cdr3_aa: CASSLSSGGGRNIQYF; cdr3_nt: TGTGCCAGCAGCTTATCTAGCGGAGGGGGGAGAAACATTCAGTACTTC
v_call: TRBV9; cdr3_length: 12; j_call: TRBJ2-1; clone_size: NA; d_call: NA; cdr3_aa: CASSVSTGEAFF; cdr3_nt: TGTGCCAGCAGCGTTTCTACGGGGGAGGCGTTCTTC
v_call: TRBV15; cdr3_length: 16; j_call: TRBJ1-2; clone_size: few; d_call: TRBD1; cdr3_aa: CATSATGTGSSYGYTF; cdr3_nt: TGTGCCACCAGCGCTACCGGGACAGGATCTTCTTATGGCTACACCTTC
v_call: TRBV18; cdr3_length: 17; j_call: TRBJ1-2; clone_size: few; d_call: TRBD1; cdr3_aa: CASSPLRTGGLNYGYTF; cdr3_nt: TGTGCCAGCTCACCGCTACGGACAGGGGGGCTTAACTATGGCTACACCTTC
v_call: TRBV28; cdr3_length: 12; j_call: TRBJ1-2; clone_size: few; d_call: NA; cdr3_aa: CASSLSGDGYTF; cdr3_nt: TGTGCCAGCAGTTTGTCGGGGGATGGCTACACCTTC
v_call: TRBV29-1; cdr3_length: 17; j_call: TRBJ2-3; clone_size: NA; d_call: TRBD2; cdr3_aa: CSVGGAGGFGITDTQYF; cdr3_nt: TGCAGCGTTGGAGGGGCGGGAGGCTTCGGGATCACAGATACGCAGTATTTT
v_call: TRBV11-1; cdr3_length: 14; j_call: TRBJ1-1; clone_size: few; d_call: TRBD1; cdr3_aa: CASSANPGQQKAFF; cdr3_nt: TGTGCCAGCAGCGCTAATCCGGGACAGCAAAAAGCTTTCTTT
v_call: TRBV2; cdr3_length: 15; j_call: TRBJ2-7; clone_size: few; d_call: NA; cdr3_aa: CASSESGVSSYEQYF; cdr3_nt: TGTGCCAGCAGTGAATCAGGGGTAAGCTCCTACGAGCAGTACTTC
v_call: TRBV18; cdr3_length: 13; j_call: TRBJ2-7; clone_size: NA; d_call: NA; cdr3_aa: CASSPPSSYEQYF; cdr3_nt: TGTGCCAGCTCACCACCTAGCTCCTACGAGCAGTACTTC
v_call: TRBV5-5; cdr3_length: 14; j_call: TRBJ2-3; clone_size: once; d_call: TRBD1; cdr3_aa: CASSLYRGGDTQYF; cdr3_nt: TGTGCCAGCAGCTTATACAGGGGTGGAGATACGCAGTATTTT
v_call: TRBV27; cdr3_length: 13; j_call: TRBJ2-6; clone_size: few; d_call: NA; cdr3_aa: CASSKERANVLTF; cdr3_nt: TGTGCCAGCAGTAAAGAGAGGGCCAACGTCCTGACTTTC
v_call: TRBV5-1; cdr3_length: 16; j_call: TRBJ2-7; clone_size: NA; d_call: TRBD1; cdr3_aa: CASSLGFGQGAYEQYF; cdr3_nt: TGCGCCAGCAGCTTGGGGTTTGGACAGGGGGCCTACGAGCAGTACTTC
v_call: TRBV6-1; cdr3_length: 12; j_call: TRBJ1-2; clone_size: few; d_call: NA; cdr3_aa: CASSTTGRGYTF; cdr3_nt: TGTGCCAGCAGTACCACAGGTCGTGGCTACACCTTC
v_call: TRBV7-9; cdr3_length: 13; j_call: TRBJ1-2; clone_size: few; d_call: NA; cdr3_aa: CASSGGGAYGYTF; cdr3_nt: TGTGCCAGCAGCGGCGGGGGGGCCTATGGCTACACCTTC
v_call: TRBV4-3; cdr3_length: 17; j_call: TRBJ1-1; clone_size: NA; d_call: NA; cdr3_aa: CASSQDLAGAMNTEAFF; cdr3_nt: TGCGCCAGCAGCCAAGATTTGGCAGGGGCCATGAACACTGAAGCTTTCTTT
v_call: TRBV4-1; cdr3_length: 11; j_call: TRBJ2-1; clone_size: NA; d_call: NA; cdr3_aa: CASSQGRLQFF; cdr3_nt: TGCGCCAGCAGCCAAGGCAGGTTGCAGTTCTTC
v_call: TRBV7-9; cdr3_length: 15; j_call: TRBJ2-5; clone_size: few; d_call: TRBD2; cdr3_aa: CASSLFGLAGETQYF; cdr3_nt: TGTGCCAGCAGCTTATTTGGACTAGCGGGGGAGACCCAGTACTTC
v_call: TRBV19; cdr3_length: 13; j_call: TRBJ2-5; clone_size: few; d_call: NA; cdr3_aa: CASSIGGQETQYF; cdr3_nt: TGTGCCAGTAGTATCGGAGGCCAAGAGACCCAGTACTTC
v_call: TRBV28; cdr3_length: 12; j_call: TRBJ1-1; clone_size: NA; d_call: NA; cdr3_aa: CASKGGDTEAFF; cdr3_nt: TGTGCCAGCAAGGGCGGGGACACTGAAGCTTTCTTT
v_call: TRBV7-9; cdr3_length: 12; j_call: TRBJ2-1; clone_size: NA; d_call: NA; cdr3_aa: CASSRGWGEQFF; cdr3_nt: TGTGCCAGCAGCCGGGGGTGGGGTGAGCAGTTCTTC
v_call: TRBV6-4; cdr3_length: 14; j_call: TRBJ1-2; clone_size: few; d_call: TRBD1; cdr3_aa: CASRGIGTGNGYTF; cdr3_nt: TGTGCCAGCAGGGGGATCGGGACAGGGAATGGCTACACCTTC
v_call: TRBV7-9; cdr3_length: 16; j_call: TRBJ2-2; clone_size: NA; d_call: TRBD2; cdr3_aa: CASPPPLAGNTGELFF; cdr3_nt: TGTGCCAGCCCGCCCCCACTAGCGGGGAACACCGGGGAGCTGTTTTTT
v_call: TRBV6-5; cdr3_length: 15; j_call: TRBJ1-1; clone_size: NA; d_call: NA; cdr3_aa: CASSYGHPQNTEAFF; cdr3_nt: TGTGCCAGCAGTTATGGACATCCTCAGAACACTGAAGCTTTCTTT
v_call: TRBV7-3; cdr3_length: 14; j_call: TRBJ1-1; clone_size: NA; d_call: TRBD1; cdr3_aa: CASSLDGTAKEAFF; cdr3_nt: TGTGCCAGCAGCTTGGACGGGACAGCAAAAGAAGCTTTCTTT
v_call: TRBV2; cdr3_length: 13; j_call: TRBJ2-2; clone_size: NA; d_call: NA; cdr3_aa: CASGADNTGELFF; cdr3_nt: TGTGCCAGCGGGGCAGACAACACCGGGGAGCTGTTTTTT
v_call: TRBV20-1; cdr3_length: 11; j_call: TRBJ1-1; clone_size: few; d_call: NA; cdr3_aa: CSAREEIEAFF; cdr3_nt: TGCAGTGCTAGAGAGGAGATTGAAGCTTTCTTT
v_call: TRBV7-9; cdr3_length: 14; j_call: TRBJ2-5; clone_size: few; d_call: TRBD2; cdr3_aa: CASRRLAGEETQYF; cdr3_nt: TGTGCCAGCAGACGGCTAGCGGGAGAAGAGACCCAGTACTTC
v_call: TRBV25-1; cdr3_length: 14; j_call: TRBJ1-4; clone_size: NA; d_call: TRBD1; cdr3_aa: CASSGQGAGEKLFF; cdr3_nt: TGTGCCAGCAGCGGACAGGGGGCTGGGGAAAAACTGTTTTTT